One and the same sample provided the 2 T cell receptor beta chains below, sequenced in a study of T cell repertoires in cytomegalovirus infection. MiXCR was run by TCRdb on the reads, yielding one entry per CDR3 protein. The data contain hundreds of thousands of distinct CDR3 sequences, 30% to 35% of them seen just once; the ten biggest clones take up around an eighth. No antigen is known for these receptors. The specimen comprised cultured CD8+ T cells from PBMCs, sampled from culture after CMV antigen stimulation. The receptors shown here come from a human donor in good health (CMV status not recorded). Some clones in this sample may be carry-over from other donors' samples.

The CDR3 sequence: CASSDNRPGATF. CDR3 DNA sequence: TGTGCCAGCAGCGATAACCGGCCAGGGGCCACCTTC. The rearrangement links TRBV5-4 to TRBJ1-2; a weak D match, TRBD1 (6 bases). V dropped 4 bases and J dropped 13 bases, with 17 bases sitting between them. CDR3 size: 12 residues. Germline V CDR1 and CDR2: SGHNT, YYREEE (reference sequence).

The chain recombines TRBV24-1 with TRBJ2-1, with D maybe TRBD2 (5 bases). CDR3 length equals 16 residues. The germline V gene has CDR1 KGHDR and CDR2 SFDVKD. Trimming stripped 2 bases from V and 6 bases from J, with 16 bases between. The CDR3, as DNA: TGTGCCACCAGTGATTCTAAGACTACCCTTGGCAATGAGCAGTTCTTC. This translates into CATSDSKTTLGNEQFF.